This is a list of T cell receptor beta chains from one sample in a study of blood T cell repertoires in COVID-19. TCRdb's table, derived via immunoSEQ multiplex PCR, lists solely in-frame clones and lacks some. In the table there are around 190,000 clones, roughly 75% of which are singletons. Sequenced: peripheral blood. These receptors were taken from a man between 65 and 79 years old with active or convalescent COVID-19. The CDR3 runs from the conserved cysteine through the conserved F or W. Fields, in order: V gene, D gene, clone size, J gene, CDR3 protein, CDR3 DNA. The D gene is left open where the match is weak. Rows give clone size only sometimes, using once, few, many, or a class for an expanded clone.

v_call: TRBV7-9; d_call: NA; clone_size: NA; j_call: TRBJ2-7; cdr3_aa: CASREGGVGYEQYF; cdr3_nt: TGTGCCAGCAGGGAAGGGGGAGTGGGGTACGAGCAGTACTTC
v_call: TRBV11-1; d_call: NA; clone_size: NA; j_call: TRBJ1-2; cdr3_aa: CASSPQGGNYGYTF; cdr3_nt: TGTGCCAGCAGCCCACAGGGAGGGAACTATGGCTACACCTTC
v_call: TRBV18; d_call: TRBD1; clone_size: NA; j_call: TRBJ2-7; cdr3_aa: CASSPRDSTYEQYF; cdr3_nt: TGTGCCAGCTCACCCCGGGACAGTACCTACGAGCAGTACTTC
v_call: TRBV9; d_call: NA; clone_size: NA; j_call: TRBJ2-5; cdr3_aa: CASSGGTLYQETQYF; cdr3_nt: TGTGCCAGCAGCGGCGGGACTTTGTACCAAGAGACCCAGTACTTC
v_call: TRBV19; d_call: NA; clone_size: NA; j_call: TRBJ1-1; cdr3_aa: CASSILGNTEAFF; cdr3_nt: TGTGCCAGTAGTATTCTAGGGAACACTGAAGCTTTCTTT
v_call: TRBV6-5; d_call: NA; clone_size: NA; j_call: TRBJ1-1; cdr3_aa: CASSFDRRNTEAFF; cdr3_nt: TGTGCCAGCAGTTTCGACAGGAGGAACACTGAAGCTTTCTTT
v_call: TRBV5-1; d_call: TRBD2; clone_size: NA; j_call: TRBJ2-1; cdr3_aa: CASSLGVAGVNEQFF; cdr3_nt: TGCGCCAGCAGCTTGGGGGTAGCGGGGGTTAATGAGCAGTTCTTC
v_call: TRBV5-1; d_call: TRBD1; clone_size: once; j_call: TRBJ1-2; cdr3_aa: CASSTNAGTGAHGYTF; cdr3_nt: TGCGCCAGCAGCACGAACGCCGGGACAGGGGCCCATGGCTACACCTTC
v_call: TRBV7-3; d_call: TRBD2; clone_size: NA; j_call: TRBJ2-1; cdr3_aa: CASSLRAGGEQFF; cdr3_nt: TGTGCCAGCAGCTTAAGAGCGGGAGGAGAGCAGTTCTTC
v_call: TRBV3-1/TRBV3-2; d_call: TRBD2; clone_size: few; j_call: TRBJ2-2; cdr3_aa: CASSARGTRNTGELFF; cdr3_nt: TGTGCCAGCAGCGCACGCGGGACTAGAAACACCGGGGAGCTGTTTTTT
v_call: TRBV6-5; d_call: NA; clone_size: NA; j_call: TRBJ1-6; cdr3_aa: CASSYSRSAAAPLHF; cdr3_nt: TGTGCCAGCAGTTACTCGAGATCCGCGGCGGCACCCCTCCACTTT
v_call: TRBV11-2; d_call: TRBD2; clone_size: NA; j_call: TRBJ2-5; cdr3_aa: CASSFSGRGETQYF; cdr3_nt: TGTGCCAGCAGCTTTAGCGGGAGGGGAGAGACCCAGTACTTC
v_call: TRBV19; d_call: NA; clone_size: NA; j_call: TRBJ1-2; cdr3_aa: CASSMDRSYGYTF; cdr3_nt: TGTGCCAGTAGTATGGACAGATCCTATGGCTACACCTTC
v_call: TRBV19; d_call: TRBD2; clone_size: NA; j_call: TRBJ2-2; cdr3_aa: CASSSGSGTGELFF; cdr3_nt: TGTGCCAGTAGTAGCGGGAGTGGCACCGGGGAGCTGTTTTTT
v_call: TRBV9; d_call: TRBD2; clone_size: NA; j_call: TRBJ2-1; cdr3_aa: CASSPLGLAGNNEQFF; cdr3_nt: TGTGCCAGCAGCCCTTTGGGACTAGCGGGCAACAATGAGCAGTTCTTC
v_call: TRBV4-1; d_call: NA; clone_size: NA; j_call: TRBJ2-1; cdr3_aa: CASSQEPVDEQFF; cdr3_nt: TGCGCCAGCAGCCAAGAGCCAGTGGATGAGCAGTTCTTC
v_call: TRBV19; d_call: TRBD2; clone_size: NA; j_call: TRBJ2-1; cdr3_aa: CASSLAGGSYNEQFF; cdr3_nt: TGTGCCAGTAGTTTAGCGGGAGGCTCCTACAATGAGCAGTTCTTC
v_call: TRBV12-3/TRBV12-4; d_call: NA; clone_size: NA; j_call: TRBJ1-1; cdr3_aa: CASRNRENTEAFF; cdr3_nt: TGTGCCAGCAGGAACAGGGAGAACACTGAAGCTTTCTTT
v_call: TRBV7-8; d_call: NA; clone_size: few; j_call: TRBJ1-1; cdr3_aa: CASSQLRAQGVNTEAFF; cdr3_nt: TGTGCCAGCAGCCAATTAAGGGCACAGGGCGTGAACACTGAAGCTTTCTTT
v_call: TRBV7-7; d_call: NA; clone_size: NA; j_call: TRBJ2-2; cdr3_aa: CASSYEGHTGELFF; cdr3_nt: TGTGCCAGCAGCTACGAGGGTCACACCGGGGAGCTGTTTTTT
v_call: TRBV5-1; d_call: TRBD1; clone_size: NA; j_call: TRBJ1-6; cdr3_aa: CASSPGQAYNSPLHF; cdr3_nt: TGCGCCAGCAGCCCGGGACAGGCGTATAATTCACCCCTCCACTTT
v_call: TRBV12-5; d_call: NA; clone_size: NA; j_call: TRBJ1-2; cdr3_aa: CASGLVDSLGENYGYTF; cdr3_nt: TGTGCTAGTGGTTTGGTCGACTCGCTCGGTGAGAACTATGGCTACACCTTC
v_call: TRBV6-6; d_call: NA; clone_size: NA; j_call: TRBJ2-3; cdr3_aa: CATGGVPPDTQYF; cdr3_nt: TGTGCCACCGGAGGGGTCCCCCCAGATACGCAGTATTTT
v_call: TRBV28; d_call: TRBD1; clone_size: few; j_call: TRBJ2-2; cdr3_aa: CASSSGQGRYTGELFF; cdr3_nt: TGTGCCAGCAGTTCGGGACAGGGTCGTTACACCGGGGAGCTGTTTTTT
v_call: TRBV6-6; d_call: TRBD1; clone_size: NA; j_call: TRBJ1-2; cdr3_aa: CASSEDRGGYGYTF; cdr3_nt: TGTGCCAGCAGTGAGGACAGGGGAGGGTATGGCTACACCTTC
v_call: TRBV18; d_call: NA; clone_size: NA; j_call: TRBJ2-1; cdr3_aa: CASSPPGRWEEQFF; cdr3_nt: TGTGCCAGCTCACCACCGGGCCGCTGGGAGGAGCAGTTCTTC
v_call: TRBV7-2; d_call: NA; clone_size: NA; j_call: TRBJ1-2; cdr3_aa: CASSSAGSPYGYTF; cdr3_nt: TGTGCCAGCAGCTCAGCCGGGTCCCCCTATGGCTACACCTTC
v_call: TRBV7-9; d_call: NA; clone_size: NA; j_call: TRBJ1-1; cdr3_aa: CASPRALGDTEAFF; cdr3_nt: TGTGCCAGCCCCAGGGCCCTCGGGGACACTGAAGCTTTCTTT
v_call: TRBV9; d_call: TRBD1; clone_size: NA; j_call: TRBJ1-3; cdr3_aa: CASSVRPGTGTAGGNTIYF; cdr3_nt: TGTGCCAGCAGCGTTCGTCCCGGGACAGGCACGGCAGGGGGAAACACCATATATTTT
v_call: TRBV10-1; d_call: NA; clone_size: NA; j_call: TRBJ1-2; cdr3_aa: CASSESGAAGYTF; cdr3_nt: TGCGCCAGCAGTGAGTCTGGGGCAGCTGGCTACACCTTC
v_call: TRBV11-1; d_call: NA; clone_size: few; j_call: TRBJ1-4; cdr3_aa: CASSRGLSEKLFF; cdr3_nt: TGTGCCAGCAGCCGGGGTTTGAGTGAAAAACTGTTTTTT
v_call: TRBV7-8; d_call: NA; clone_size: NA; j_call: TRBJ1-1; cdr3_aa: CASSLARNTEAFF; cdr3_nt: TGTGCCAGCAGCTTAGCGCGAAACACTGAAGCTTTCTTT
v_call: TRBV4-2; d_call: NA; clone_size: NA; j_call: TRBJ1-6; cdr3_aa: CASSQESSPLHF; cdr3_nt: TGTGCCAGCAGCCAAGAGAGTTCACCCCTCCACTTT
v_call: TRBV7-9; d_call: NA; clone_size: NA; j_call: TRBJ1-2; cdr3_aa: CASSLRGEVLGYTF; cdr3_nt: TGTGCCAGCAGCTTAAGGGGTGAAGTCCTAGGCTACACCTTC
v_call: TRBV12-3/TRBV12-4; d_call: NA; clone_size: NA; j_call: TRBJ2-7; cdr3_aa: CASRLAAAYEQYF; cdr3_nt: TGTGCCAGCAGGTTAGCGGCTGCCTACGAGCAGTACTTC
v_call: TRBV9; d_call: TRBD1; clone_size: NA; j_call: TRBJ2-5; cdr3_aa: CASSAPTGNWETQYF; cdr3_nt: TGTGCCAGCAGCGCGCCGACAGGGAATTGGGAGACCCAGTACTTC
v_call: TRBV5-6; d_call: NA; clone_size: NA; j_call: TRBJ1-2; cdr3_aa: CASSRPEGSYGYTF; cdr3_nt: TGTGCCAGCAGCCGGCCAGAGGGCAGCTATGGCTACACCTTC
v_call: TRBV3-1/TRBV3-2; d_call: NA; clone_size: NA; j_call: TRBJ2-3; cdr3_aa: CASSQQGGLGTDTQYF; cdr3_nt: TGTGCCAGCAGCCAGCAGGGGGGTTTGGGCACAGATACGCAGTATTTT
v_call: TRBV4-3; d_call: TRBD1; clone_size: NA; j_call: TRBJ1-6; cdr3_aa: CASSQAGGVNSPLHF; cdr3_nt: TGCGCCAGCAGCCAGGCAGGGGGTGTTAATTCACCCCTCCACTTT
v_call: TRBV6-5; d_call: TRBD1; clone_size: NA; j_call: TRBJ2-5; cdr3_aa: CASSQNRGVETQYF; cdr3_nt: TGTGCCAGCAGTCAAAACAGGGGCGTCGAGACCCAGTACTTC
v_call: TRBV5-5; d_call: NA; clone_size: NA; j_call: TRBJ1-4; cdr3_aa: CASSGRGLNEKLFF; cdr3_nt: TGTGCCAGCAGCGGGCGAGGGCTTAATGAAAAACTGTTTTTT
v_call: TRBV9; d_call: NA; clone_size: NA; j_call: TRBJ1-3; cdr3_aa: CASSETTATINTIYF; cdr3_nt: TGTGCCAGCAGCGAGACGACCGCAACTATAAACACCATATATTTT
v_call: TRBV5-1; d_call: NA; clone_size: NA; j_call: TRBJ1-1; cdr3_aa: CASSSDREMNTEAFF; cdr3_nt: TGCGCCAGCAGCTCGGACAGAGAGATGAACACTGAAGCTTTCTTT
v_call: TRBV6-1; d_call: NA; clone_size: once; j_call: TRBJ1-4; cdr3_aa: CASSEDLAGLNEKLFF; cdr3_nt: TGTGCCAGCAGTGAAGACCTCGCAGGGCTAAATGAAAAACTGTTTTTT
v_call: TRBV29-1; d_call: NA; clone_size: NA; j_call: TRBJ1-2; cdr3_aa: CSAKGVWDYGYTF; cdr3_nt: TGCAGCGCGAAGGGGGTATGGGACTATGGCTACACCTTC